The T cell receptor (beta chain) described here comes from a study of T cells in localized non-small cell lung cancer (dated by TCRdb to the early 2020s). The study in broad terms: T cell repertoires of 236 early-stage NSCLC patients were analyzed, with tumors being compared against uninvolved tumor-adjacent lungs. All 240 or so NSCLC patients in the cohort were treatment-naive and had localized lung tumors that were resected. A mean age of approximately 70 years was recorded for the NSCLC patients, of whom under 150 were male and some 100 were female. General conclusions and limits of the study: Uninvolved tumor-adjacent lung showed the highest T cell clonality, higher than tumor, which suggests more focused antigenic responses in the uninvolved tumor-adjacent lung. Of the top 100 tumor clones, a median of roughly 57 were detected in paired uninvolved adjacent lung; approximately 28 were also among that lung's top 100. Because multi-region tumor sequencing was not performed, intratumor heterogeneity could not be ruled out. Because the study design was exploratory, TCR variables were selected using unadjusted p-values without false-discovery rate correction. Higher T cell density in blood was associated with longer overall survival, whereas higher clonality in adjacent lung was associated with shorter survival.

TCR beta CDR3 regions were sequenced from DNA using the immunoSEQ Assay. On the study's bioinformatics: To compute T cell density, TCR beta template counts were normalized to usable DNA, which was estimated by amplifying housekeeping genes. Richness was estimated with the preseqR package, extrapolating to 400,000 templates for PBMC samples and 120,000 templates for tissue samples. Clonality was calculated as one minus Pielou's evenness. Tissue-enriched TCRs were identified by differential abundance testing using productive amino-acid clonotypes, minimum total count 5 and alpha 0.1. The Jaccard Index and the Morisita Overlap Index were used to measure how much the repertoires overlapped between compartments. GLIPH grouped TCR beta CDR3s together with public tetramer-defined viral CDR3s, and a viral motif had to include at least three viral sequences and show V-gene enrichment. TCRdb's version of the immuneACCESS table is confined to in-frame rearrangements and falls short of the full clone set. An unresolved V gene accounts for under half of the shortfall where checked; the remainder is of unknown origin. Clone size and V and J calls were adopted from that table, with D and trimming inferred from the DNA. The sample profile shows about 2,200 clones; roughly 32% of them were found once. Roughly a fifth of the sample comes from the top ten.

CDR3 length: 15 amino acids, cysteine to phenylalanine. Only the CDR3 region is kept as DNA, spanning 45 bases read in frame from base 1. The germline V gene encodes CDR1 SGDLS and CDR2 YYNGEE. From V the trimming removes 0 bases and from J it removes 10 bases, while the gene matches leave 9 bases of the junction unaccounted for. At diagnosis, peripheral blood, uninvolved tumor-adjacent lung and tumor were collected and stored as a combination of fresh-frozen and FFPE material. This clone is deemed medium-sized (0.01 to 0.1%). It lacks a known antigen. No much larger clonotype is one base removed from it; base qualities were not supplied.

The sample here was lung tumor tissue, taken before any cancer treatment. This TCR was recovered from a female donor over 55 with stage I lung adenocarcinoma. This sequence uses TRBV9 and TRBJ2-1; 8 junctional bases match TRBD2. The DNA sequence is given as TGTGCCAGCAGCGTAGTCGGAGCGGGAGAGGGCGAGCAGTTCTTC. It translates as CASSVVGAGEGEQFF.